The 7 T cell receptor beta chains below all came from one sample that was sequenced in a study of T cell repertoires in cytomegalovirus infection. TCRdb re-called the reads with MiXCR, one entry per CDR3 protein. Found here are about 450,000 distinct CDR3 sequences, roughly a third of them singletons; the top ten hold roughly 15%. Sequenced: PBMCs. The receptors derive from a human donor in good health (CMV status not recorded). Some clones in this sample may be carry-over from other donors' samples.

This clonotype has only a few counts. The V call is TRBV20-1, the J call TRBJ2-1, with D possibly matching TRBD2 (5 bases). Trimming cost V 4 bases and J 2 bases, with 12 bases left between them. The length of the CDR3 is 14 residues. Germline V gene sequence: CDR1 DFQATT, CDR2 SNEGSKA (reference sequence). CDR3 loop: CSAIVRETYNEQFF. The DNA for the CDR3 is TGCAGTGCTATTGTCCGGGAAACCTACAATGAGCAGTTCTTC.

This clonotype has a handful of counts. The genes are TRBV6-5 and TRBJ1-4, with a possible D match to TRBD1 (6 bases). The CDR3 totals 15 residues. V was cut by 0 bases and J by 6 bases, with 11 bases left in between. Germline V gives CDR1 MNHEY, CDR2 SVGAGI. The CDR3 DNA sequence: TGTGCCAGCAGTTACTCGTGGGCAGGGGATGAAAAACTGTTTTTT. Residues: CASSYSWAGDEKLFF.

This clonotype was observed a handful of times. V gene TRBV7-8 combines with J gene TRBJ1-5, with TRBD1 matching 7 bases. This CDR3 comprises 14 residues. CDR1 and CDR2 from the germline V gene are SGHVS and FQNEAQ. After removal of 5 bases from V and 8 bases from J, the junction contained 9 bases not matched to a gene. In DNA form, the CDR3 reads TGTGCCAGCAGCCCCTCCCCAGGGGGGGAGCCCCAGCATTTT. Amino acids: CASSPSPGGEPQHF.

This clonotype was recorded a few times. The rearrangement links TRBV7-9 to TRBJ2-3; D gene unclear. Germline lookup yields CDR1 SEHNR and CDR2 FQNEAQ (reference sequence). This CDR3 is built from 12 residues. V was pared by 4 bases and J by 4 bases, with 6 bases between. This CDR3 reads CASSSVADTQYF. The CDR3, as DNA: TGTGCCAGCAGCTCCGTAGCAGATACGCAGTATTTT.

This clonotype was found a few times. The chain joins TRBV10-3 to TRBJ1-1, with 11 bases fitting TRBD1. Germline values: CDR1 ENHRY, CDR2 SYGVKD. The CDR3 is 13 amino acids. With 10 bases clipped from V and 3 bases from J, the junction kept 4 bases outside the gene matches. CDR3 loop: CATSGQGDTEAFF. The CDR3, as DNA: TGTGCCACGTCGGGACAGGGGGACACTGAAGCTTTCTTT.

A note on this clonotype: A read error may be the cause here, since a much bigger clone is one base away. This chain connects TRBV7-2 to TRBJ1-3, with no clear D. Germline V CDR1 and CDR2: SGHTA, FQGNSA. The length of the CDR3 is 16 residues. V lost 1 base and J 0 bases, leaving 10 bases between the germline ends. DNA of the CDR3: TGTGCCAGCAGCTTAGTGTCGGCTTTCTCTGGAAACACCATATATTTT. Residues: CASSLVSAFSGNTIYF.

This chain joins TRBV7-9 and TRBJ1-2; no reliable D call. Germline V gives CDR1 SEHNR, CDR2 FQNEAQ (reference sequence). Trimming removed 1 base at V and 1 base at J, with 16 bases between. CDR3 length: 17 residues. CDR3 in amino acids: CASSLGVTGTDNYGYTF. The CDR3 DNA follows: TGTGCCAGCAGCTTAGGTGTCACGGGCACCGATAACTATGGCTACACCTTC.